This T cell receptor (beta chain) was captured in a study of long-term antiretroviral therapy in people with HIV. Samples were assayed with immunoSEQ v3.0 at survey level. Profiling relied on immunoSEQ multiplex PCR, and the TCRdb table lists in-frame clones only, not all of them. The sample lists around 21,000 clones, around 81% occurring once. Trimming shortened V by 4 bases and J by 5 bases, and 11 bases separated the two germline ends. Germline CDR1 LGHNT, CDR2 FRNRAP. This CDR3 region has 13 residues. This clone was counted between two and nine times. The antigen remains unidentified. Broader study findings: The range of CDR3 lengths in HIV repertoires proved narrower than that found in controls.

The sequence derives from a man aged 25-45 years with HIV. Sequences were derived from unsorted PBMCs, sampled 1.5 years after starting antiretroviral therapy. The rearrangement joins TRBV12-5 to TRBJ1-1, with D possibly TRBD1 on 5 matching bases. DNA for the CDR3: TGTGCTAGTGGTTCGGACATAAAAACTGAAGCTTTCTTT. Translated: CASGSDIKTEAFF.